Shown below are 30 T cell receptor beta chains from a single sample sequenced in a study of CD8+CD57+ T cells in acquired aplastic anemia. The TCR beta profiling, which covered VDJ combination and CDR3 sequence, was carried out using genomic DNA as the template. TCRdb fed the reads into MiXCR, producing one record per CDR3 protein. The table lists tens of thousands of distinct CDR3 sequences, roughly 50% of them singletons. Sequenced: sorted CD4+, CD8+, or CD8+CD57+ T cells (not recorded which) from PBMCs. The receptors come from a human donor in good health, serving as a control.

The V and J genes are TRBV12-3 or TRBV12-4 and TRBJ1-2; D is unclear. Trimming cost V 3 bases and J 4 bases, with 9 bases left between them. This CDR3 has 13 residues. CDR3 nucleotides: TGTGCCAGCAGTTTTGTACCCGGCTATGGCTACACCTTC. Translating it yields CASSFVPGYGYTF.

CDR3 sequence: CASGTQRGGEQYF. CDR3 nucleotide sequence: TGTGCCAGCGGGACCCAAAGAGGGGGCGAGCAGTACTTC. V usage is TRBV19 and J usage is TRBJ2-7, with D tentatively TRBD1 (6 bases). Germline-derived CDR1 and CDR2 are LNHDA and SQIVND (reference sequence). The germline V and J ends were trimmed by 9 bases and 6 bases, with 18 bases remaining between them. The CDR3 has 13 amino acids.

With regard to this clonotype: One end of the junction varies from germline; a read error may be responsible. The genes are TRBV20-1 and TRBJ2-7, with 12 nucleotides matching TRBD1. CDR1 is DFQATT and CDR2 is SNEGSKA in the germline V gene (reference sequence). The length of the CDR3 is 16 residues. CDR3 sequence: CSVRAGDRGLSFEQYF. The CDR3 DNA follows: TGCAGTGTTAGAGCTGGGGACAGGGGGCTCAGCTTCGAGCAGTACTTC.

This clonotype was seen many times. The chain recombines TRBV12-5 with TRBJ1-2, with 7 bases aligning to TRBD1. V was pared by 1 base and J by 4 bases, with 6 bases of the junction left unmatched. The CDR3 covers 15 residues. Germline lookup yields CDR1 LGHNT and CDR2 FRNRAP. The CDR3: CASGLAVRGPYGYTF. CDR3 nucleotides: TGTGCTAGTGGTTTGGCGGTAAGGGGGCCCTATGGCTACACCTTC.

This clonotype was detected only once. The chain couples TRBV20-1 to TRBJ1-4; a weak D match, TRBD1 (5 bases). The CDR3 totals 15 residues. Germline V gives CDR1 DFQATT, CDR2 SNEGSKA (reference sequence). V lost 4 bases, J lost 7 bases, and 19 bases lay in between. This CDR3 is CSATGPLGETEKLFF. For the CDR3, the DNA is TGCAGTGCTACAGGACCCTTGGGGGAAACTGAAAAACTGTTTTTT.

V usage is TRBV25-1 and J usage is TRBJ1-2; perhaps TRBD1 as D (5 bases). The CDR3 sequence is 13 residues long. Deletions cut 4 bases from V and 7 bases from J, with 13 bases between. The V gene's germline CDR1 is MGHDK and CDR2 SYGVNS. Here the CDR3 reads CASSADRSIGYTF. CDR3 nucleotides: TGTGCCAGCAGTGCTGACAGATCTATTGGCTACACCTTC.

This chain connects TRBV12-3 or TRBV12-4 to TRBJ2-1; perhaps TRBD2 as D (5 bases). This CDR3 is 14 amino acids long. Trimming removed 2 bases at V and 8 bases at J, with 13 bases between. In nucleotides, the CDR3 is TGTGCCAGCAGTTTACTAGCACATAAAGATGAGCAGTTCTTC. Protein: CASSLLAHKDEQFF.

The chain carries TRBV7-9 and TRBJ2-7; 11 bases agree with TRBD1. This CDR3 has 15 residues. CDR1 and CDR2 from the germline V gene are SEHNR and FQNEAQ (reference sequence). Trimming removed 1 base from V and 3 bases from J; junction bases left unmatched: 2. The CDR3 nucleotides are TGTGCCAGCAGCTTAGTTGGGACAGGGGGCTACGAGCAGTACTTC. Translated: CASSLVGTGGYEQYF. The whole variable domain, remainder taken from reference TRBV7-9 and TRBJ2-7, is DTGVSQNPRHKITKRGQNVTFRCDPISEHNRLYWYRQTLGQGPEFLTYFQNEAQLEKSRLLSDRFSAERPKGSFSTLEIQRTEQGDSAMYLCASSLVGTGGYEQYFGPGTRLTVT.

The chain is built from TRBV15 and TRBJ2-7; possibly TRBD1 or TRBD2 for D (6 bases each). This CDR3 has 15 residues. Trimming took off 0 bases at V and 4 bases at J, with 13 bases between the two ends. Germline CDR1 and CDR2: LNHNV and YYDKDF (reference sequence). CDR3 region: CATSRDLGGSYEQYF. The CDR3 bases are TGTGCCACCAGCAGAGATCTCGGGGGCTCATACGAGCAGTACTTC. Using reference TRBV15 and TRBJ2-7 for the parts outside the CDR3, the full variable domain is DAMVIQNPRYQVTQFGKPVTLSCSQTLNHNVMYWYQQKSSQAPKLLFHYYDKDFNNEADTPDNFQSRRPNTSFCFLDIRSPGLGDTAMYLCATSRDLGGSYEQYFGPGTRLTVT.

V usage is TRBV6-1 and J usage is TRBJ2-2, with 7 bases fitting TRBD2. The CDR3 has 15 amino acids. V was pared by 3 bases and J by 6 bases, with 7 bases of the junction left unmatched. Germline values: CDR1 MNHNS, CDR2 SASEGT. The CDR3 DNA reads as TGTGCCAGCAGTGAGCAGCGGGGAGCATCCGGGGAGCTGTTTTTT. Translated, it gives CASSEQRGASGELFF.

The V call is TRBV5-1, the J call TRBJ1-1; 10 bases align to TRBD1. CDR3 length equals 17 residues. Germline values: CDR1 SGHRS, CDR2 YFSETQ. V shed 2 bases, J shed 1 base, and the junction held 8 bases outside the gene matches. CDR3: CASSLRFGQGGNTEAFF. The CDR3 bases are TGCGCCAGCAGCTTACGATTCGGACAGGGGGGGAACACTGAAGCTTTCTTT.

The table lists this clonotype with many counts. The chain carries TRBV4-1 and TRBJ1-2; 8 bases align to TRBD1. The CDR3 totals 17 residues. V shed 0 bases and J 4 bases; nucleotides not matched to a gene: 10. Looked up from germline, CDR1 is MGHRA and CDR2 is YSYEKL. For the CDR3, the DNA is TGCGCCAGCAGCCAAGATAAGCAGACAGGGGACTCCTATGGCTACACCTTC. This encodes CASSQDKQTGDSYGYTF.

This clonotype was found once. The genes are TRBV7-2 and TRBJ2-7; 11 nucleotides align to TRBD2. Germline CDR1 is SGHTA and CDR2 is FQGNSA. The ends lost 5 bases at V and 7 bases at J; junction bases unmatched: 10. The CDR3 is 15 amino acids. The CDR3 sequence: CASSVTSGGVLEQYF. CDR3 DNA: TGTGCCAGCAGCGTAACTAGCGGGGGTGTCTTAGAGCAGTACTTC.

Here the CDR3 DNA reads TGTGCCAGTAGCCCACACCGAAACTATGGCTACACCTTC. It is translated as CASSPHRNYGYTF. The chain joins TRBV19 to TRBJ1-2; D gene unclear. Germline-derived CDR1 and CDR2 are LNHDA and SQIVND (reference sequence). Trimming stripped 6 bases from V and 2 bases from J, with 10 bases between. This CDR3 contains 13 residues.

The genes are TRBV6-1 and TRBJ1-3; D is unclear. V lost 7 bases and J 2 bases, leaving 9 bases between the germline ends. CDR3 length: 13 residues. Germline V gene data show CDR1 as MNHNS and CDR2 as SASEGT. CDR3 in DNA: TGTGCCAGCACATCATATGCTGGAAACACCATATATTTT. Amino acid sequence: CASTSYAGNTIYF.

This rearrangement joins TRBV2 to TRBJ2-5; 10 nucleotides agree with TRBD2. V was pared by 7 bases and J by 3 bases, with 2 bases of the junction left unmatched. The CDR3 totals 13 residues. The V gene's germline CDR1 is SNHLY and CDR2 FYNNEI. The CDR3 sequence: CASILAGKETQYF. The CDR3 DNA sequence: TGTGCCAGCATACTAGCGGGAAAAGAGACCCAGTACTTC.

This clonotype has ten or more counts. A much larger clone lies one base from this, so it may be a read error. The V gene is TRBV6-5, the J gene TRBJ1-2; D gene unclear. CDR3 size: 15 residues. The germline V gene has CDR1 MNHEY and CDR2 SVGAGI. The DNA for the CDR3 is TGTACCAGCAGTTACTCGGCAGGCATGGACTATGGCTACACCTTC. It yields the protein CTSSYSAGMDYGYTF.

V usage is TRBV15 and J usage is TRBJ2-7, with 7 positions matching TRBD1. The CDR3 spans 14 residues. Germline assignment: CDR1 LNHNV and CDR2 YYDKDF (reference sequence). V trimming: 3 bases; J trimming: 2 bases; junction bases outside the gene matches: 4. The CDR3 coding sequence is TGTGCCACCAGCAGCCCCGGGACAGCCTACGAGCAGTACTTC. It encodes CATSSPGTAYEQYF.

Many counts were recorded for this clonotype. This rearrangement joins TRBV11-2 to TRBJ2-2; 7 bases map to TRBD1. The CDR3 covers 16 residues. CDR1 SGHAT and CDR2 FQNNGV come from the germline V gene. V lost 5 bases and J lost 2; bases outside the gene matches: 8. This chain's CDR3 is CASSPWTGLNTGELFF. The CDR3 nucleotides are TGTGCCAGCAGCCCTTGGACAGGTTTAAACACCGGGGAGCTGTTTTTT.

The chain uses TRBV2 and TRBJ2-1; 12 nucleotides match TRBD2. The junction had 2 bases not matched to a gene; V was cut back by 7 bases and J by 4 bases. Germline V gene data show CDR1 as SNHLY and CDR2 as FYNNEI. The CDR3 spans 14 residues. This CDR3 is CASKGLAGYNEQFF. CDR3 DNA: TGTGCCAGCAAAGGACTAGCGGGATACAATGAGCAGTTCTTC.

This clonotype turned up a few times. The V call is TRBV29-1, the J call TRBJ1-2, with TRBD1 matching over 11 bases. The CDR3 has 13 amino acids. The junction had 2 bases not matched to a gene; V was cut back by 3 bases and J by 5 bases. The germline V gene has CDR1 SQVTM and CDR2 ANQGSEA. The DNA for the CDR3 is TGCAGCGTTGACGGGACAGGGGGGTATGGCTACACCTTC. It translates to CSVDGTGGYGYTF. Supplemented by reference TRBV29-1 and TRBJ1-2, the full variable domain reads SAVISQKPSRDICQRGTSLTIQCQVDSQVTMMFWYRQQPGQSLTLIATANQGSEATYESGFVIDKFPISRPNLTFSTLTVSNMSPEDSSIYLCSVDGTGGYGYTFGSGTRLTVV.

The chain employs TRBV7-2 and TRBJ2-1; the D gene is possibly TRBD2 (5 bases). The J call may be in error: the DNA end matches TRBJ2-5 better. This CDR3 contains 13 residues. Germline lookup yields CDR1 SGHTA and CDR2 FQGNSA. The CDR3 bases are TGTGCCAGCAGCTTCTCGGCGGGTGAGACCCAGTACTTC. This encodes CASSFSAGETQYF.

Points on this clonotype: A much more abundant neighbour one base away suggests this may be a read error. The final CDR3 position lacks the conserved phenylalanine or tryptophan, pointing to a likely read error. The genes are TRBV27 and TRBJ2-1; D could derive from TRBD1 or TRBD2 (7 bases each). Germline CDR1 MNHEY, CDR2 SMNVEV (reference sequence). V dropped 6 bases and J dropped 5 bases, with 11 bases sitting between them. CDR3 length equals 13 residues. The CDR3 sequence: CASSQGGNNEQFL. The CDR3 coding sequence is TGTGCCAGCAGCCAGGGGGGGAACAATGAGCAGTTCCTC.

As for this clonotype: The CDR3 does not end in the conserved phenylalanine or tryptophan, so this is likely a read error. The gene calls are TRBV29-1 and TRBJ1-2; 8 bases fit TRBD1. J was trimmed by 5 bases and V by 6 bases; bases with no gene match: 5. This CDR3 is 12 amino acids long. Germline values: CDR1 SQVTM, CDR2 ANQGSEA. The CDR3 sequence: CSVSGGNYGYTL. CDR3 in DNA: TGCAGCGTATCAGGGGGCAATTATGGCTACACCCTC.

This clonotype occurred many times. The V gene is TRBV27, the J gene TRBJ1-2, with TRBD1 as a possible D gene (6 bases). The CDR3 is 13 amino acids. Germline V gene lookup returns CDR1 MNHEY and CDR2 SMNVEV (reference sequence). V gave up 8 bases and J gave up 4 bases, with 14 bases separating them. The CDR3 DNA is TGTGCCAGCGGAACCGGGACAATCTATGGCTACACCTTC. Protein: CASGTGTIYGYTF.

This clonotype was seen repeatedly, ten times or more. V and J are TRBV27 and TRBJ2-7; D is unclear. In germline, CDR1 is MNHEY, CDR2 SMNVEV (reference sequence). With 0 bases removed from V and 5 bases from J, the gap between germline ends came to 11 bases. The CDR3 runs 14 residues. CDR3 protein: CASSLSMYSDEQYF. The DNA of the CDR3 is TGTGCCAGCAGTTTATCAATGTACAGCGACGAGCAGTACTTC.

This chain connects TRBV20-1 to TRBJ2-3; D gene ambiguous. The germline V gene encodes CDR1 DFQATT and CDR2 SNEGSKA (reference sequence). The ends were cut back, 6 bases at V and 5 bases at J, with 0 bases in the middle. The CDR3 loop spans 8 amino acids. As DNA, the CDR3 is TGCAGTGCAGATACGCAGTATTTT. Its translation is CSADTQYF.

Concerning this clonotype: Germline and junction disagree at one end, which may indicate a read error. This chain joins TRBV7-9 and TRBJ2-5, with 9 bases identical to TRBD1. The CDR3 is 16 residues long. Germline CDR1 is SEHNR and CDR2 is FQNEAQ (reference sequence). The CDR3 protein is CVSCSPGQGYQETQYF. In DNA, the CDR3 is TGTGTCAGCTGCTCACCGGGACAGGGATACCAAGAGACCCAGTACTTC.

Many counts were recorded for this clonotype. The V gene is TRBV6-1, the J gene TRBJ1-3, with D possibly matching TRBD1 (5 bases). V lost 5 bases to trimming and J lost 4 bases, with 12 bases between them. The CDR3 contains 14 residues. CDR1 and CDR2 (germline): MNHNS, SASEGT. Written as DNA, the CDR3 is TGTGCCAGCAGTATAACAGGACCCGGAAACACCATATATTTT. Translated: CASSITGPGNTIYF.

There are many counts of this clonotype. The CDR3 region has the DNA TGCAGTGCTAGACCGTGGACTAGCGGGGGAGCCTACAATGAGCAGTTCTTC. This sequence encodes CSARPWTSGGAYNEQFF. The chain links TRBV20-1 to TRBJ2-1; TRBD2 matches at 13 bases. Per the germline V gene, CDR1 is DFQATT and CDR2 is SNEGSKA (reference sequence). J lost 2 bases, V lost 2 bases, and 6 bases had no gene match. This CDR3 comprises 17 residues.